The entry that follows covers one TCR beta chain sequence. Added to each PCR by spiking were synthetic TCR analog templates. The data were produced by immunoSEQ multiplex PCR, yet TCRdb's version contains in-frame clones alone and is incomplete. The sample lists some 87,000 clones, roughly 84% occurring once. Time point here: pretreatment peripheral blood. Samples spanned pretreatment and treatment, with 1 to 8 time points per patient. J lost 0 bases, V lost 8 bases, and 14 bases had no gene match. Per the germline V gene, CDR1 is MRHNA and CDR2 is SNTAGT. The CDR3 is 19 residues long. These data are taken from a study of PD-L1 blockade in urothelial cancer. On the study more broadly: T cells numbered a median of approximately 130,000 in the blood samples.

Sample: PBMCs, taken around atezolizumab (anti-PD-L1) treatment. The V and J genes are TRBV6-4 and TRBJ2-6; 9 bases agree with TRBD1. The sequence was collected from a man aged 60-69 years with urothelial cancer. CDR3 loop: CASAIITRQGVSGANVLTF. The CDR3 nucleotides read TGTGCCAGCGCGATTATTACTCGACAGGGGGTCTCTGGGGCCAACGTCCTGACTTTC.